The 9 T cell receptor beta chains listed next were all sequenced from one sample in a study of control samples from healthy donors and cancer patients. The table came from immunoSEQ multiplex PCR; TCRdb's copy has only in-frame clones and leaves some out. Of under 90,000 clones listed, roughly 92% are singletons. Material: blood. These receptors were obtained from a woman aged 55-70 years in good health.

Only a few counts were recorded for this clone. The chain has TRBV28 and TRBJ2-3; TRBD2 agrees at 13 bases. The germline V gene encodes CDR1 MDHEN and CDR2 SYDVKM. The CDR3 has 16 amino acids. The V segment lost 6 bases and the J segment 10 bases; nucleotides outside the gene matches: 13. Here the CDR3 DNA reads TGTGCCAGCAGCCCAGCGCTCGGGACTAGCGGGACCGCGCAGTATTTT. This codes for CASSPALGTSGTAQYF.

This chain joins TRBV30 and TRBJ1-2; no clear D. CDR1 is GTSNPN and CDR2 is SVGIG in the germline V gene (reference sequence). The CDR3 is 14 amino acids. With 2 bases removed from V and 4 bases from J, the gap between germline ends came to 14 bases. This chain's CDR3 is CAWSPTGVGYGYTF. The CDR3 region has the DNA TGTGCCTGGAGTCCAACCGGGGTAGGCTATGGCTACACCTTC.

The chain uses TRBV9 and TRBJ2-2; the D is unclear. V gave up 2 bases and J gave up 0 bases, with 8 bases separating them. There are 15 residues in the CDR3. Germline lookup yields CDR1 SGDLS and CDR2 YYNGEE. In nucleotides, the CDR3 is TGTGCCAGCAGCGTTAAGAGCGCGAACACCGGGGAGCTGTTTTTT. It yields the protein CASSVKSANTGELFF.

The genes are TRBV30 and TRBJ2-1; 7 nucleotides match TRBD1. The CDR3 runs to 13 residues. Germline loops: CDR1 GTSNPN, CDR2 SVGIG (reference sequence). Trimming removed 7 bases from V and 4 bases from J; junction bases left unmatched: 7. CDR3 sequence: CALDTGVYNEQFF. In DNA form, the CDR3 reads TGTGCCTTGGACACAGGGGTATACAATGAGCAGTTCTTC.

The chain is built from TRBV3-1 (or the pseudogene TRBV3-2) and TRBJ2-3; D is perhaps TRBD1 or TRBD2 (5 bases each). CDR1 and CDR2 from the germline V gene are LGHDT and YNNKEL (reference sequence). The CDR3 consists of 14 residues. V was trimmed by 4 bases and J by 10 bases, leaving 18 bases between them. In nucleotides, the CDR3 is TGTGCCAGCAGCCTAGAGGGACGGACCCCTCCGCAGTATTTT. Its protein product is CASSLEGRTPPQYF.

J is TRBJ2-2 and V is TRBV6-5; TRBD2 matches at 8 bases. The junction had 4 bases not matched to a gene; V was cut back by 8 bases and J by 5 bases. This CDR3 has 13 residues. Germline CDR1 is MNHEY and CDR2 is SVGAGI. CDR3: CASRTSGTGELFF. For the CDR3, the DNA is TGTGCCAGCCGAACTAGCGGTACCGGGGAGCTGTTTTTT.

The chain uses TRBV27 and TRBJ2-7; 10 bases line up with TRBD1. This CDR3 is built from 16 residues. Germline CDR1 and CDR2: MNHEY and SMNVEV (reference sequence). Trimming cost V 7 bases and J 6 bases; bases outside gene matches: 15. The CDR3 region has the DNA TGTGCCAGCAACCCTACGCCCGGGACAGGGGCCGGCGAGCAGTACTTC. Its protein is CASNPTPGTGAGEQYF.

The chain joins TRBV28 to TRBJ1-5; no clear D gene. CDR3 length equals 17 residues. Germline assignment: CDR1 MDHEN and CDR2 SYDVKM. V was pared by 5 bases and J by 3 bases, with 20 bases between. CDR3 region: CASSHKTPGPLNQPQHF. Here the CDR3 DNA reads TGTGCCAGCAGTCACAAGACCCCCGGGCCCCTCAATCAGCCCCAGCATTTT. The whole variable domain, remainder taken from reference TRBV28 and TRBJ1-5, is DVKVTQSSRYLVKRTGEKVFLECVQDMDHENMFWYRQDPGLGLRLIYFSYDVKMKEKGDIPEGYSVSREKKERFSLILESASTNQTSMYLCASSHKTPGPLNQPQHFGDGTRLSIL.

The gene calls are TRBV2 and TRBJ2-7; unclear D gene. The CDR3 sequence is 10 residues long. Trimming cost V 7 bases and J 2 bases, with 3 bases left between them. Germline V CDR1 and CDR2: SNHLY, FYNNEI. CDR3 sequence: CASMAYEQYF. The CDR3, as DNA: TGTGCCAGCATGGCCTACGAGCAGTACTTC.